A single T cell receptor beta chain is shown here with its context. Its specific antigen is unknown. No much larger clone is present one base from it, and per-base qualities are unavailable. These data originate in a study of blood T cell repertoires in COVID-19 (dated by TCRdb to 2020 to 2021). Describing the broader study: Collaborator samples came from the United States, Italy and Spain and covered acute and convalescent phases of COVID-19. HLA class I and class II types, where available, came from metadata supplied by the sample provider rather than from assay-based typing. Subjects who had been exposed to COVID-19, were actively infected with it, or had recovered from it provided the deeply sampled blood TCRbeta repertoires that made up the dataset. The material from the prospective study consisted of cDNA or gDNA derived from T cells, B-cell-depleted T cells, or PBMCs. A de-identified subject ID, COVID-19 status, age in years and sex were almost always included in the sample metadata. The repertoires were released in a freely available public database intended as a resource for research on the immune response to SARS-CoV-2. The samples were drawn from two sources: the first 160 participants of the ongoing ImmuneRACE study, and some 1,300 subjects contributed by 6 global collaborators. Paper-wide results and their limitations: The quantity of clinical and demographic metadata differed by source and by participant and was supplied without curation.

TCRbeta CDR3 regions were amplified from genomic DNA using the immunoSEQ Assay, a bias-controlled multiplex PCR. The authors' analysis ran thus. Nucleated cell counts per sample were estimated from amplification of reference gene primers within the assay. To quantify the absolute abundance of each unique TCRbeta CDR3 rearrangement, sequence reads were collapsed and filtered. For each sample, productive Simpson clonality was calculated as the square root of Simpson's diversity index over productive rearrangements. Imported from immuneACCESS, the table was reduced by TCRdb to in-frame sequences with V and J called. These copies leave out some clones; in studies compared against another copy, an unresolved V gene accounts for under half, and the cause of the remainder is not known. That table supplies the V and J calls and clone size; D and trimming were determined from the DNA. In all, the sample holds roughly 69,000 clones, and around 82% of those were seen once. The biggest ten clones account for about 14% of the sample.

One collaborating source in Seattle enrolled patients while the patients were actively infected and followed the patients over time throughout the course of disease. Collaborating institutions collected whole blood in K2EDTA tubes following their own protocols. Collaborator samples were shipped for TCRbeta analysis as frozen whole blood, isolated PBMCs, or DNA extracted from either sample type. This receptor was obtained from a man in his sixties with COVID-19, enrolled during active disease. Sample: peripheral blood.

This receptor has the CDR3 CASSLFGGRWEQFF. The nucleotide sequence reads as follows: TGTGCCAGCAGTCTGTTCGGGGGGCGGTGGGAGCAGTTCTTC. The chain is assembled from TRBV5-4 and TRBJ2-1; TRBD2 is possibly the D segment (7 matching bases). CDR3 length: 14 amino acids, cysteine to phenylalanine. The entry retains the CDR3 DNA only, 42 bases that are in frame from base 1. Sequences SGHNT (CDR1) and YYREEE (CDR2) are obtained from the germline V gene (reference sequence). Trimming at the junction amounts to 5 bases on V and 10 bases on J, and the germline ends lie 19 bases apart.